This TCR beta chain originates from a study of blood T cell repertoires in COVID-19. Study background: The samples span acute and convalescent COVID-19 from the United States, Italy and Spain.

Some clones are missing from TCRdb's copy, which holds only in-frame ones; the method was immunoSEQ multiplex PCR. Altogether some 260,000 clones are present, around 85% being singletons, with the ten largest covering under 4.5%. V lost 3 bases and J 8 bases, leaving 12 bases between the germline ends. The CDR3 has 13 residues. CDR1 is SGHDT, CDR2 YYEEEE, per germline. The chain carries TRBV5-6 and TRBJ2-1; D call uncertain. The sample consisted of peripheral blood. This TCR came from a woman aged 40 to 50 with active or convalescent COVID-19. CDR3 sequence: CASSYVDLDEQFF. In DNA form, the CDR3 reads TGTGCCAGCAGCTATGTCGACTTGGATGAGCAGTTCTTC.